These 4 T cell receptor beta chains came from one sample sequenced in a study of cytomegalovirus exposure and HLA in healthy donors. The PCR was carried out with 60 Vbeta primers and 13 Jbeta primers. Libraries were prepared by immunoSEQ multiplex PCR; TCRdb keeps only in-frame clonotypes and omits some of them. The data hold a few hundred thousand clones, with 80% to 85% observed a single time. The specimen sequenced was PBMCs. The receptors here all came from a woman aged 55-70 years in good health and CMV-seropositive.

The J gene is TRBJ2-1, the V gene TRBV19; TRBD2 matches at 12 bases. CDR3 length: 15 amino acids. Germline CDR1 is LNHDA and CDR2 is SQIVND (reference sequence). V was pared by 3 bases and J by 7 bases, with 4 bases of the junction left unmatched. The CDR3 DNA follows: TGTGCCAGTAGTATCCTAGCGGGAGGGTGGAATGAGCAGTTCTTC. Its protein is CASSILAGGWNEQFF.

A word on this clone: Sequence at one end of the junction differs from germline and may be a read error. The gene calls are TRBV5-5 and TRBJ1-5; D is perhaps TRBD1 (6 bases). Germline V lookup: CDR1 SGHKS, CDR2 YYEKEE (reference sequence). The CDR3 length is 19 residues. CDR3 in DNA: TGTGTCAGCAGCTTGGCGTCCCGAGGGGGGGACTTCTTCAATCAGCCCCAGCATTTT. This translates into CVSSLASRGGDFFNQPQHF.

The gene calls are TRBV2 and TRBJ1-3, with D tentatively TRBD1 (5 bases). This CDR3 spans 14 amino acids. Trimming shortened V by 8 bases and J by 0 bases, and 11 bases separated the two germline ends. CDR1 SNHLY and CDR2 FYNNEI come from the germline V gene. The CDR3 nucleotides read TGTGCCAGCCTTCAGGGACTCTCTGGAAACACCATATATTTT. Its protein product is CASLQGLSGNTIYF.

The sample holds one count of this clone. This rearrangement joins TRBV19 to TRBJ2-1, with 9 bases identical to TRBD2. This CDR3 has 16 residues. V gave up 0 bases and J gave up 7 bases; unmatched junction bases: 7. Germline V gene data show CDR1 as LNHDA and CDR2 as SQIVND (reference sequence). Here the CDR3 reads CASSIEGSGSGNEQFF. Written as DNA, the CDR3 is TGTGCCAGTAGTATAGAGGGTAGCGGGAGCGGGAATGAGCAGTTCTTC. The full variable domain, rest sourced from reference TRBV19 and TRBJ2-1, is DGGITQSPKYLFRKEGQNVTLSCEQNLNHDAMYWYRQDPGQGLRLIYYSQIVNDFQKGDIAEGYSVSREKKESFPLTVTSAQKNPTAFYLCASSIEGSGSGNEQFFGPGTRLTVL.